This T cell receptor beta chain came from a study of blood T cell repertoires in COVID-19. Per germline, CDR1 MGHRA and CDR2 YSYEKL. The CDR3 consists of 16 residues. V trimming: 0 bases; J trimming: 2 bases; junction bases outside the gene matches: 4. Repertoires were generated with immunoSEQ multiplex PCR, while TCRdb's copy carries only in-frame clones and drops some. Counted here are tens of thousands of clones, nearly 90% occurring once; the ten biggest clones make up about 5%. The receptor comes from a woman aged 45-60 years with active COVID-19. The chain links TRBV4-1 to TRBJ1-5; TRBD1 matches 7 bases. Sequences were obtained from peripheral blood. CDR3 DNA: TGCGCCAGCAGCCAAGAGGTTGGGACAGGCAATCAGCCCCAGCATTTT. It yields the protein CASSQEVGTGNQPQHF.